The 22 T cell receptor beta chains below were found in one sample sequenced in a study of T cells after yellow fever vaccination. One entry per CDR3 protein results from TCRdb running MiXCR on the 5' RACE reads. The table has tens of thousands of distinct CDR3 sequences, 5% to 6% seen once; the top ten hold about 40%. The specimen comprised CD8+ T cells sorted from PBMCs, sampled 10 days after the yellow fever booster vaccination. The source is a man aged 25-40 years who received the YFV17D yellow fever vaccine.

In its sample, this clonotype was seen many times. This rearrangement joins TRBV6-5 to TRBJ2-7; either TRBD1 or TRBD2 may fit D (7 bases each). In germline, CDR1 is MNHEY, CDR2 SVGAGI. This CDR3 spans 16 amino acids. Trimming took off 0 bases at V and 5 bases at J, with 17 bases between the two ends. This chain's CDR3 is CASSYSWGGGADEQYF. The CDR3 DNA sequence: TGTGCCAGCAGTTACTCCTGGGGAGGGGGCGCCGACGAGCAGTACTTC.

This clonotype occurred many times. The V gene is TRBV4-2, the J gene TRBJ2-1, with TRBD2 identical over 14 bases. This CDR3 comprises 16 residues. V trimming: 4 bases; J trimming: 8 bases; junction bases outside the gene matches: 7. Germline loops: CDR1 LGHNA, CDR2 YNFKEQ. CDR3 bases: TGTGCCAGCAGCCTCTGGACTAGCGGGAGGTCCGATGAGCAGTTCTTC. This sequence encodes CASSLWTSGRSDEQFF.

This clonotype was recorded many times. This chain joins TRBV28 and TRBJ2-7; D may be TRBD2 (6 bases). CDR3 length equals 15 residues. V was shortened by 5 bases and J by 4 bases, with 18 bases between the two germline ends. CDR1 is MDHEN and CDR2 is SYDVKM in the germline V gene. The CDR3 is CASSLQWGVVYEQYF. The CDR3 DNA is TGTGCCAGCAGTCTACAATGGGGGGTGGTGTACGAGCAGTACTTC.

At least ten counts were recorded for this clonotype. The rearrangement uses TRBV2 and TRBJ2-5; 8 bases are shared with TRBD2. The CDR3 has 16 residues. With V trimmed by 1 base and J by 1 base, 5 bases remained unmatched. From germline, CDR1 is SNHLY and CDR2 FYNNEI. The CDR3 loop is CASSEGELAAQETQYF. The CDR3 bases are TGTGCCAGCAGTGAAGGTGAACTAGCGGCCCAAGAGACCCAGTACTTC.

This clonotype was found many times. V usage is TRBV19 and J usage is TRBJ2-3, with 8 bases lining up with TRBD2. The V gene's germline CDR1 is LNHDA and CDR2 SQIVND (reference sequence). V was pared by 7 bases and J by 2 bases, with 8 bases of the junction left unmatched. The CDR3 extends over 15 amino acids. The CDR3 nucleotides read TGTGCCAGTAATGTCGCGGGAGGCTTCACAGATACGCAGTATTTT. Protein product: CASNVAGGFTDTQYF.

This clonotype has a count of ten or more. The rearrangement joins TRBV29-1 to TRBJ2-1; D may be TRBD1 or TRBD2 (6 bases each). The CDR3 has 10 residues. With 6 bases removed from V and 10 bases from J, the gap between germline ends came to 10 bases. Germline CDR1 and CDR2: SQVTM and ANQGSEA. CDR3 sequence reads: CSVGGREQFF. Here the CDR3 DNA reads TGCAGCGTAGGGGGGCGGGAGCAGTTCTTC.

At least ten counts were recorded for this clonotype. The chain is built from TRBV20-1 and TRBJ2-1, with 7 bases identical to TRBD2. The CDR3 is 14 amino acids. In germline, CDR1 is DFQATT, CDR2 SNEGSKA (reference sequence). J lost 4 bases, V lost 3 bases, and 6 bases had no gene match. In DNA form, the CDR3 reads TGCAGTGCTAGGTTGGCTAGCGGATACAATGAGCAGTTCTTC. Encoded protein: CSARLASGYNEQFF.

CDR3 amino acids: CATTLGLAGVIDTQYF. DNA of the CDR3: TGTGCCACCACCCTCGGACTAGCGGGAGTGATAGATACGCAGTATTTT. This chain uses TRBV3-1 with TRBJ2-3, with TRBD2 matching over 13 bases. Looked up from germline, CDR1 is LGHDT and CDR2 is YNNKEL (reference sequence). The CDR3 runs to 16 residues. Germline trimming cut 10 bases from V and 5 bases from J; bases unmatched to any gene: 12.

This clonotype appeared many times. The genes are TRBV23-1 and TRBJ1-5; 7 nucleotides align to TRBD1. TRBV23-1 is flagged as an ORF with uncertain function. The ends lost 2 bases at V and 7 bases at J; junction bases unmatched: 5. CDR3 size: 14 residues. DNA for the CDR3: TGCGCCAGCAGTCAACAGGGGGTCAGGCAGCCCCAGCATTTT. Amino acids: CASSQQGVRQPQHF.

This clonotype was recorded many times. J is TRBJ2-4 and V is TRBV3-1; D remains unclear. Per the germline V gene, CDR1 is LGHDT and CDR2 is YNNKEL (reference sequence). V lost 6 bases to trimming and J lost 1 base, with 10 bases between them. The CDR3 is 14 residues long. CDR3 amino acids: CASRPAEAKNIQYF. The CDR3, as DNA: TGTGCCAGCAGACCGGCAGAGGCCAAAAACATTCAGTACTTC. Combining the CDR3 with reference TRBV3-1 and TRBJ2-4 gives the whole variable domain DTAVSQTPKYLVTQMGNDKSIKCEQNLGHDTMYWYKQDSKKFLKIMFSYNNKELIINETVPNRFSPKSPDKAHLNLHINSLELGDSAVYFCASRPAEAKNIQYFGAGTRLSVL.

This clonotype was observed many times. The chain employs TRBV7-9 and TRBJ1-2; D unclear. Trimming shortened V by 6 bases and J by 3 bases, and 17 bases separated the two germline ends. Germline CDR1 SEHNR, CDR2 FQNEAQ (reference sequence). CDR3 length: 15 residues. The CDR3 DNA follows: TGTGCCAGCAGTCATCCCCCCCGTGGGGACTATGGCTACACCTTC. Encoded protein: CASSHPPRGDYGYTF.

This clonotype was recorded many times. The chain carries TRBV5-1 and TRBJ2-2; D ambiguous. The CDR3 sequence is 11 residues long. CDR1 SGHRS and CDR2 YFSETQ come from the germline V gene. The V gene lost 9 bases and the J gene lost 5 bases, with 8 bases spanning the gap. The CDR3 loop reads CATSLTGELFF. DNA for the CDR3: TGCGCCACATCATTGACCGGGGAGCTGTTTTTT.

The chain couples TRBV12-3 or TRBV12-4 to TRBJ2-7; D not certain. This CDR3 comprises 11 residues. Trimming removed 3 bases from V and 6 bases from J, with 6 bases in between. The CDR3 nucleotides are TGTGCCAGCAGTTTGGCACTCGAGCAGTACTTC. This sequence encodes CASSLALEQYF.

This clonotype came up many times. J is TRBJ2-1 and V is TRBV5-5; possibly TRBD2 for D (6 bases). V shed 2 bases and J shed 0 bases, with 12 bases lying between them. The CDR3 loop spans 16 amino acids. Germline-derived CDR1 and CDR2 are SGHKS and YYEKEE (reference sequence). The CDR3 sequence: CASSFLAASSYNEQFF. CDR3 sequence (DNA): TGTGCCAGCAGCTTCTTAGCGGCAAGCTCCTACAATGAGCAGTTCTTC.

This clonotype occurred many times. The chain recombines TRBV15 with TRBJ1-5; D not resolved. Germline V gives CDR1 LNHNV, CDR2 YYDKDF (reference sequence). Trimming took 5 bases from V and 0 from J, leaving 5 bases between them. The length of the CDR3 is 13 residues. CDR3 bases: TGTGCCACCAGCTGGAGTAGCAATCAGCCCCAGCATTTT. This sequence encodes CATSWSSNQPQHF.

A note on this clonotype: This sequence may be a read error, since a much larger clone differs from it by one base. The V gene is TRBV28, the J gene TRBJ1-1, with D possibly being TRBD1 (5 bases). Trimming took 5 bases from V and 5 from J, leaving 18 bases between them. Germline CDR1 reads MDHEN; CDR2 reads SYDVKM. The CDR3 is made up of 15 amino acids. CDR3 sequence: CASSLDGRGKTEAFF. The CDR3, as DNA: TGTGCCAGCAGTCTGGACGGCCGGGGGAAAACTGAAGCTTTCTTT.

This clonotype was observed at least ten times. The chain employs TRBV20-1 and TRBJ2-7, with D unclear. Looked up from germline, CDR1 is DFQATT and CDR2 is SNEGSKA (reference sequence). The CDR3 has 13 residues. Trimming took 0 bases from V and 6 from J, leaving 12 bases between them. This CDR3 is CSARDSRVREQYF. CDR3 coding DNA: TGCAGTGCTAGAGATAGTCGGGTCCGCGAGCAGTACTTC.

In this sample, this clonotype turned up many times. The chain recombines TRBV29-1 with TRBJ2-7, with TRBD2 matching 8 bases. V shed 3 bases and J 2 bases; nucleotides not matched to a gene: 3. CDR1 is SQVTM and CDR2 is ANQGSEA in the germline V gene. The CDR3 runs to 13 residues. This CDR3 reads CSVDFSGTYEQYF. CDR3 coding DNA: TGCAGCGTTGACTTTAGCGGGACCTACGAGCAGTACTTC.

This clonotype was picked up many times. The chain links TRBV27 to TRBJ1-1; D perhaps matches TRBD1 (6 bases). V lost 3 bases, J lost 5 bases, and 19 bases lay in between. Germline CDR1 and CDR2: MNHEY and SMNVEV (reference sequence). The CDR3 length is 16 residues. The CDR3 DNA sequence: TGTGCCAGCAGTTTCAGTTCAGGGGAATGGCGGACTGAAGCTTTCTTT. Translation: CASSFSSGEWRTEAFF.

There are many counts of this clonotype. The chain recombines TRBV7-2 with TRBJ2-7, with TRBD2 identical over 10 bases. CDR3 length: 18 amino acids. V shed 2 bases and J 3 bases; nucleotides not matched to a gene: 13. CDR1 is SGHTA, CDR2 FQGNSA, per germline. CDR3 loop: CASSLTGTSVTLNYEQYF. The CDR3 DNA sequence: TGTGCCAGCAGCTTAACTGGGACTAGCGTTACACTAAACTACGAGCAGTACTTC.

This clonotype was found many times. The genes are TRBV7-9 and TRBJ1-5; D ambiguous. V shed 1 base and J shed 5 bases, with 6 bases lying between them. CDR1 is SEHNR and CDR2 is FQNEAQ in the germline V gene (reference sequence). This CDR3 region has 13 residues. For the CDR3, the DNA is TGTGCCAGCAGCTTAGGGGGTTATCAGCCCCAGCATTTT. It specifies CASSLGGYQPQHF. Filled out from reference TRBV7-9 and TRBJ1-5, the complete variable domain reads DTGVSQNPRHKITKRGQNVTFRCDPISEHNRLYWYRQTLGQGPEFLTYFQNEAQLEKSRLLSDRFSAERPKGSFSTLEIQRTEQGDSAMYLCASSLGGYQPQHFGDGTRLSIL.

This clonotype was picked up many times. The chain is built from TRBV27 and TRBJ2-1, with 11 positions matching TRBD1. The CDR3 contains 15 residues. Losses at the gene ends were 5 bases for V and 7 bases for J; bases not matched to a gene: 7. Germline V gives CDR1 MNHEY, CDR2 SMNVEV (reference sequence). The CDR3 is CASSPWDRGNNEQFF. Written as DNA, the CDR3 is TGTGCCAGCAGTCCCTGGGACAGGGGGAATAATGAGCAGTTCTTC.